This T cell receptor (beta chain) was captured in a study of OX40 agonist ivuxolimab in advanced cancers. Overall study context: The treatment was a fully human IgG2 OX40 agonist, ivuxolimab. Dose-escalation patients had hepatocellular carcinoma, melanoma, renal cell or head and neck cancer. The study reported partial responses in three patients: one hepatocellular carcinoma, two cutaneous melanoma.

Generated by immunoSEQ multiplex PCR, the TCRdb table keeps only in-frame clones and is missing some. The top ten hold approximately 0.5% of the sample, which has some 80,000 clones, about 90% seen once. CDR1 is MNHNS and CDR2 is SASEGT in the germline V gene. V gave up 1 base and J gave up 0 bases, with 6 bases separating them. The CDR3 spans 14 residues. Turning to this clone: Its antigen remains unknown.

Study-level findings and limits: Nonresponders, in some cases, also had low normalized T-cell clonal expansion.

The V call is TRBV6-1, the J call TRBJ1-1; D call uncertain. Sequences were derived from CD4+ or CD8+ T cells sorted from blood, sampled in a trial of the OX40 agonist ivuxolimab. This TCR was recovered from an adult with an advanced solid tumor such as melanoma, head and neck, liver or kidney cancer. The CDR3 DNA sequence: TGTGCCAGCAGTGAAGGCGGGGTGAACACTGAAGCTTTCTTT. As protein: CASSEGGVNTEAFF.